The 21 T cell receptor beta chains below were found in one sample sequenced in a study of identical twins. TCRdb passed the 5' RACE reads through MiXCR, listing each CDR3 protein once. The data contain fewer than 550,000 distinct CDR3 sequences, around an eighth of them singletons. These sequences were also reported in another study, on yellow fever vaccine responses in identical twins.

Sequenced sample: CD4+ T cells sorted from blood. The receptors derive from a woman between 18 and 30 years old in good health.

The chain joins TRBV5-1 to TRBJ1-2; TRBD1 might be the D (6 bases). Per germline, CDR1 SGHRS and CDR2 YFSETQ. Deletions cut 2 bases from V and 8 bases from J, with 19 bases between. The CDR3 runs 15 residues. CDR3 nucleotides: TGCGCCAGCAGCTTATTTTCCGCAGGGGTGCGGGGCTACACCTTC. As protein: CASSLFSAGVRGYTF. The whole variable domain, filled in from reference TRBV5-1 and TRBJ1-2, reads KAGVTQTPRYLIKTRGQQVTLSCSPISGHRSVSWYQQTPGQGLQFLFEYFSETQRNKGNFPGRFSGRQFSNSRSEMNVSTLELGDSALYLCASSLFSAGVRGYTFGSGTRLTVV.

This clonotype was seen at least ten times. This chain links TRBV6-2 or TRBV6-3 with TRBJ2-5; 7 bases fit TRBD2. The ends lost 7 bases at V and 1 base at J; junction bases unmatched: 9. Germline CDR1 and CDR2: MNHEY and SVGEGT. The CDR3 contains 15 residues. The CDR3: CASNDLPGGQETQYF. CDR3 nucleotide sequence: TGTGCCAGCAACGACTTACCGGGAGGCCAAGAGACCCAGTACTTC.

This clonotype was seen repeatedly, ten times or more. The rearrangement joins TRBV29-1 to TRBJ1-2, with D possibly being TRBD1 (6 bases). Germline V gene sequence: CDR1 SQVTM, CDR2 ANQGSEA. This CDR3 has 13 amino acids. V gave up 4 bases and J gave up 7 bases, with 16 bases separating them. In DNA form, the CDR3 reads TGCAGCGTTGGATTCCCACAGGGAAGTGGCTACACCTTC. It encodes CSVGFPQGSGYTF.

Ten or more counts support this clonotype. This chain uses TRBV29-1 with TRBJ2-7; maybe TRBD1 (6 bases). Germline V gives CDR1 SQVTM, CDR2 ANQGSEA. CDR3 length: 12 amino acids. Between the trimmed V and J ends, which lost 7 bases and 3 bases, there was a span of 13 bases. The CDR3 nucleotides read TGCAGCGCCCGGGACAACCTCTACGAGCAGTACTTC. Residues: CSARDNLYEQYF.

This clonotype occurred a few times. The rearrangement uses TRBV7-9 and TRBJ1-2; 8 bases match TRBD1. V lost 5 bases and J lost 3; bases outside the gene matches: 5. The V gene's germline CDR1 is SEHNR and CDR2 FQNEAQ (reference sequence). This CDR3 contains 14 residues. This CDR3 is CASSGQGLDYGYTF. The CDR3 bases are TGTGCCAGCAGCGGACAGGGTCTCGACTATGGCTACACCTTC.

This chain connects TRBV30 to TRBJ2-7, with 7 positions matching TRBD2. After removal of 4 bases from V and 2 bases from J, the junction contained 2 bases not matched to a gene. This CDR3 has 12 residues. CDR1 and CDR2 from the germline V gene are GTSNPN and SVGIG (reference sequence). CDR3 coding DNA: TGTGCCTGGACGGGGGGACCCTACGAGCAGTACTTC. This translates into CAWTGGPYEQYF.

The rearrangement links TRBV2 to TRBJ2-3; D perhaps matches TRBD1 (7 bases). The V end lost 8 bases, the J end lost 3 bases, and 30 bases lay between the germline ends. CDR3 size: 19 residues. Germline V gives CDR1 SNHLY, CDR2 FYNNEI. The DNA of the CDR3 is TGTGCCAGCCGATATGACAGGACAGGCCAGTCCGGAGGGACAGATACGCAGTATTTT. Protein: CASRYDRTGQSGGTDTQYF.

The V gene is TRBV6-5, the J gene TRBJ2-7; D gene ambiguous. V lost 2 bases and J lost 6, with 17 bases in between. Looked up from germline, CDR1 is MNHEY and CDR2 is SVGAGI. The CDR3 contains 15 residues. CDR3 sequence: CASSYGWQVPTEQYF. The CDR3 nucleotides read TGTGCCAGCAGTTACGGATGGCAGGTTCCCACCGAGCAGTACTTC.

The rearrangement joins TRBV27 to TRBJ2-7; D unclear. CDR3 length: 11 residues. The V gene lost 7 bases and the J gene lost 2 bases, with 6 bases spanning the gap. The germline V gene encodes CDR1 MNHEY and CDR2 SMNVEV (reference sequence). In DNA, the CDR3 is TGTGCCAGCACTTCGGCCTACGAGCAGTACTTC. Its translation: CASTSAYEQYF.

The chain uses TRBV12-3 or TRBV12-4 and TRBJ2-7; 7 bases are a match to TRBD1. The J segment lost 6 bases and the V segment lost 6 bases, leaving 11 bases of the junction unmatched. This CDR3 has 14 amino acids. The CDR3 here is CASRQTGTALEQYF. The CDR3 coding sequence is TGTGCCAGCAGACAAACCGGGACAGCCCTCGAGCAGTACTTC.

This clonotype was recorded at least ten times. The rearrangement uses TRBV4-1 and TRBJ1-5, with D possibly matching TRBD1 (6 bases). Trimming cost V 0 bases and J 3 bases, with 12 bases left between them. CDR3 size: 16 residues. CDR1 and CDR2 from the germline V gene are MGHRA and YSYEKL. The DNA of the CDR3 is TGCGCCAGCAGCCAAGATGGGGGGGGCCCCAATCAGCCCCAGCATTTT. It translates to CASSQDGGGPNQPQHF.

The V and J genes are TRBV19 and TRBJ2-7, with D tentatively TRBD1 or TRBD2 (5 bases each). Germline V gene data show CDR1 as LNHDA and CDR2 as SQIVND (reference sequence). CDR3 length equals 13 residues. Trimming stripped 9 bases from V and 0 bases from J, with 12 bases between. The CDR3 DNA reads as TGTGCCAGCGGGACGGAGAGCTCCTACGAGCAGTACTTC. This sequence encodes CASGTESSYEQYF. Full variable domain (missing parts from reference TRBV19 and TRBJ2-7): DGGITQSPKYLFRKEGQNVTLSCEQNLNHDAMYWYRQDPGQGLRLIYYSQIVNDFQKGDIAEGYSVSREKKESFPLTVTSAQKNPTAFYLCASGTESSYEQYFGPGTRLTVT.

This clonotype appeared once. At one end, the junction sequence differs from germline, possibly due to a read error. This chain connects TRBV20-1 to TRBJ2-6; 9 bases are shared with TRBD1. The CDR3 has 16 residues. Germline V lookup: CDR1 DFQATT, CDR2 SNEGSKA (reference sequence). The CDR3 DNA is TGCTGTGCTGATGGACAGGGGCGAACTGGGGCCAACGTCCTGACTTTC. Translating it yields CCADGQGRTGANVLTF.

In DNA form, the CDR3 reads TGTGCCTGGATCCTTTCCGGCTCCTACGAGCAGTACTTC. It yields the protein CAWILSGSYEQYF. This chain uses TRBV30 with TRBJ2-7, with unresolved D. The length of the CDR3 is 13 residues. The germline CDR1 and CDR2 sequences are GTSNPN and SVGIG (reference sequence). The ends were cut back, 4 bases at V and 0 bases at J, with 10 bases in the middle. The entire variable domain, with the rest obtained from reference TRBV30 and TRBJ2-7, is as follows: SQTIHQWPATLVQPVGSPLSLECTVEGTSNPNLYWYRQAAGRGLQLLFYSVGIGQISSEVPQNLSASRPQDRQFILSSKKLLLSDSGFYLCAWILSGSYEQYFGPGTRLTVT.

This clonotype showed up just a few times. V gene TRBV12-3 or TRBV12-4 combines with J gene TRBJ1-5, with D uncertain. The length of the CDR3 is 12 residues. Trimming removed 4 bases from V and 11 bases from J, with 12 bases in between. The DNA of the CDR3 is TGTGCCAGCAGTTACCTTTCTAGCTCCCAGCATTTT. This gives the protein CASSYLSSSQHF.

This clonotype appeared a few times. This chain uses TRBV27 with TRBJ1-6; the match to TRBD1 covers 8 bases. The CDR3 spans 15 residues. J lost 9 bases, V lost 5 bases, and 9 bases had no gene match. Germline values: CDR1 MNHEY, CDR2 SMNVEV (reference sequence). CDR3 nucleotide sequence: TGTGCCAGCAGTACGTCCGACAGGGGAGGTTCACCCCTCCACTTT. This translates into CASSTSDRGGSPLHF.

V is TRBV7-9 and J is TRBJ2-3; the D is unclear. CDR3 size: 13 residues. With 5 bases removed from V and 6 bases from J, the gap between germline ends came to 12 bases. The germline gives CDR1 SEHNR, CDR2 FQNEAQ (reference sequence). CDR3 sequence: CASSALGRDTQYF. CDR3 bases: TGTGCCAGCAGCGCCTTGGGCCGGGATACGCAGTATTTT.

In this sample, this clonotype turned up a few times. This chain uses TRBV6-2 or TRBV6-3 with TRBJ2-5; TRBD1 agrees at 7 bases. V was clipped by 4 bases and J by 3 bases; unmatched bases: 8. The CDR3 spans 15 residues. Looked up from germline, CDR1 is MNHEY and CDR2 is SVGEGT. CDR3 protein: CASSLNRDSEETQYF. For the CDR3, the DNA is TGTGCCAGCAGTTTAAACCGGGACAGCGAAGAGACCCAGTACTTC.

The table lists this clonotype with a few counts. V and J are TRBV9 and TRBJ2-6, with 11 positions matching TRBD1. The ends lost 6 bases at V and 3 bases at J; junction bases unmatched: 5. Germline lookup yields CDR1 SGDLS and CDR2 YYNGEE. The CDR3 runs to 16 residues. The CDR3 loop is CASTPGQGVGANVLTF. For the CDR3, the DNA is TGTGCCAGCACGCCGGGACAGGGGGTTGGGGCCAACGTCCTGACTTTC.

The rearrangement joins TRBV12-5 to TRBJ2-2; either TRBD1 or TRBD2 may supply D (5 bases each). Trimming left V 6 bases short and J 0 bases short, with 11 bases between. Germline values: CDR1 LGHNT, CDR2 FRNRAP. The CDR3 totals 15 residues. This chain's CDR3 is CASGTGTANTGELFF. In nucleotides, the CDR3 is TGTGCTAGTGGCACCGGGACCGCGAACACCGGGGAGCTGTTTTTT. Complete variable domain (other parts from reference TRBV12-5 and TRBJ2-2): DARVTQTPRHKVTEMGQEVTMRCQPILGHNTVFWYRQTMMQGLELLAYFRNRAPLDDSGMPKDRFSAEMPDATLATLKIQPSEPRDSAVYFCASGTGTANTGELFFGEGSRLTVL.

There are a few counts of this clonotype. The CDR3 sequence is CASSQSIGPRGNTIYF. The CDR3 DNA reads as TGTGCCAGCAGCCAATCAATTGGACCACGCGGAAACACCATATATTTT. The chain is built from TRBV16 and TRBJ1-3; D uncertain. CDR1 KGHSY and CDR2 FQNENV come from the germline V gene. CDR3 length equals 16 residues. Trimming shortened V by 0 bases and J by 4 bases, and 13 bases separated the two germline ends.